This entry concerns a single TCR beta chain. Its matching antigen is unknown. Treatment specified: over 15 received Ad26.COV2.S at low or high dose, single or two shots; about 5 received placebo; per-sample allocation not given. Sampling happened 63 days after the first vaccine or placebo injection. This record comes from a study of Ad26.COV2.S vaccination and SARS-CoV-2 variants. At the level of the study: In the study, Ad26.COV2.S was injected intramuscularly once, or twice 56 days apart. Broader study findings: Following vaccination, spike-specific CD8+ and CD4+ T cell responses reportedly exhibited substantial breadth.

Generated by immunoSEQ multiplex PCR, the TCRdb table keeps only in-frame clones and is missing some. The table records around 370,000 clones, roughly 85% of them present only once. Specimen: peripheral blood, collected in a trial of Ad26.COV2.S vaccine versus placebo. The clonotype originates from a person between 18 and 59 years old who received the Ad26.COV2.S COVID-19 vaccine or a placebo.

The CDR3 nucleotides read TGTGCCAGCAGTTGGGGGGTATCCTACAATGAGCAGTTCTTC. The encoded protein is CASSWGVSYNEQFF. V is TRBV6-5 and J is TRBJ2-1; D perhaps matches TRBD2 (6 bases). This CDR3 has 14 amino acids. Germline CDR1 and CDR2: MNHEY and SVGAGI. V lost 4 bases to trimming and J lost 1 base, with 8 bases between them.